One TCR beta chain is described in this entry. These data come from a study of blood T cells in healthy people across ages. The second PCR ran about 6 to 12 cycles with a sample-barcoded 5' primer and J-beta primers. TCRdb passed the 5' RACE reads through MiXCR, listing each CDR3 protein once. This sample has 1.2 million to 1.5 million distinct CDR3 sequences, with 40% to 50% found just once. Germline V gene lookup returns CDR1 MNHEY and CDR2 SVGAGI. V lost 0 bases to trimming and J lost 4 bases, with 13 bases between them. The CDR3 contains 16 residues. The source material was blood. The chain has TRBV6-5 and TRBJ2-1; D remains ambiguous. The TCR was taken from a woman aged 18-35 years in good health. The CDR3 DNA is TGTGCCAGCAGTTACTCAGGGCGAGCGCCATACAATGAGCAGTTCTTC. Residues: CASSYSGRAPYNEQFF.